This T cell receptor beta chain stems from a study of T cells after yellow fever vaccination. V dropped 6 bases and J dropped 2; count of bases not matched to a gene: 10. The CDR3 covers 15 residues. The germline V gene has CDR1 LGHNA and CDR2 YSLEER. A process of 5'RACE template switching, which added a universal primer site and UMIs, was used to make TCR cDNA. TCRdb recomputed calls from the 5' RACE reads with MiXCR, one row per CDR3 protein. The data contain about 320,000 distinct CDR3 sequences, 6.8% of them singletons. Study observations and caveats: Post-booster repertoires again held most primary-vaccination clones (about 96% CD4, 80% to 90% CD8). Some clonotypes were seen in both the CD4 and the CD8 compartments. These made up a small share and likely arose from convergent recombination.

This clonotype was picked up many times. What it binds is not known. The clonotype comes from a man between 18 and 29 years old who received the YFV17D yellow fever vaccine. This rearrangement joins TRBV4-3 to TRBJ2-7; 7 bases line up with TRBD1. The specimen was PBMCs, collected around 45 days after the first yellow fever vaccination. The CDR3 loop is CASSQPGQRPYEQYV. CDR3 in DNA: TGCGCCAGCAGTCAGCCGGGACAGCGACCCTACGAGCAGTACGTC.